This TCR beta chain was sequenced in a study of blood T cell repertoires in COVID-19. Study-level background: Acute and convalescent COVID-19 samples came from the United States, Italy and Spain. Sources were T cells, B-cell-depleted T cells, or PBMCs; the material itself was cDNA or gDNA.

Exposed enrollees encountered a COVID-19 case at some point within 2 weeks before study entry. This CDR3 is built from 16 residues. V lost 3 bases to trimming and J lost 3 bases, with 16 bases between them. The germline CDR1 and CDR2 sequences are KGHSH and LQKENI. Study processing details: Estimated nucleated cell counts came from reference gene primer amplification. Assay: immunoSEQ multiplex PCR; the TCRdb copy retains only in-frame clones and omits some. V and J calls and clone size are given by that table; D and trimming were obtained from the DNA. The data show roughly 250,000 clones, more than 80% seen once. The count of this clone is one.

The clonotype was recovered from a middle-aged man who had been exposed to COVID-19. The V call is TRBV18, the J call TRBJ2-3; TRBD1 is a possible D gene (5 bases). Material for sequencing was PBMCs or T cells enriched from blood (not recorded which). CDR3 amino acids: CASSPWGQGRTDTQYF. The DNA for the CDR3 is TGTGCCAGCTCACCTTGGGGCCAGGGTAGAACAGATACGCAGTATTTT.